The 5 T cell receptor beta chains below were found in one sample sequenced in a study of blood T cells in healthy people across ages. With a J-beta primer mix and a sample-barcoded 5' primer, a second PCR ran about 7 to 12 cycles. Each CDR3 protein is one row after TCRdb ran MiXCR on the 5' RACE reads. The sample consists of 1.5 million to 2 million distinct CDR3 sequences, 28% of them appearing once. Sequencing was carried out using blood. The source is a woman in her 30s in good health.

This clonotype was found many times. The J gene is TRBJ2-6, the V gene TRBV9; 7 bases align to TRBD1. The CDR3 is 19 residues long. V trimming: 0 bases; J trimming: 3 bases; junction bases outside the gene matches: 12. Germline-derived CDR1 and CDR2 are SGDLS and YYNGEE. The CDR3 loop reads CASSVATLTRGLGANVLTF. The DNA of the CDR3 is TGTGCCAGCAGCGTAGCTACTTTGACGAGGGGGCTTGGGGCCAACGTCCTGACTTTC.

The table lists this clonotype with many counts. The CDR3 spells CASSSTVAETQYF. CDR3 sequence (DNA): TGTGCCAGCTCCTCGACAGTGGCAGAGACCCAGTACTTC. This chain joins TRBV18 and TRBJ2-5; D is perhaps TRBD1 (5 bases). This CDR3 comprises 13 residues. CDR1 and CDR2 (germline): KGHSH, LQKENI. V was pared by 6 bases and J by 4 bases, with 12 bases between.

This clonotype was picked up a small number of times. The genes are TRBV11-2 and TRBJ2-1, with D unresolved. Germline lookup yields CDR1 SGHAT and CDR2 FQNNGV. The CDR3 loop spans 17 amino acids. V shed 6 bases and J shed 2 bases, with 20 bases lying between them. CDR3 in amino acids: CASRFRLLASPYNEQFF. Here the CDR3 DNA reads TGTGCCAGCAGATTCAGACTTCTCGCGTCACCCTACAATGAGCAGTTCTTC.

This clonotype was detected only a few times. The chain has TRBV9 and TRBJ2-7; no clear D. Per germline, CDR1 SGDLS and CDR2 YYNGEE. Trimming removed 0 bases at V and 1 base at J, with 11 bases between. This CDR3 region has 15 residues. The CDR3: CASSVEWRTSYEQYF. CDR3 sequence (DNA): TGTGCCAGCAGCGTAGAATGGCGTACTTCCTACGAGCAGTACTTC.

The chain is built from TRBV7-3 and TRBJ1-3; 7 bases align to TRBD1. Unmatched junction bases numbered 4, after V lost 2 bases and J lost 3 bases. The CDR3 length is 15 residues. Germline V gene data show CDR1 as SGHTA and CDR2 as FQGTGA. The CDR3 sequence is CASSLRQGRGNTIYF. The CDR3 nucleotides read TGTGCCAGCAGCTTACGACAGGGTCGTGGAAACACCATATATTTT.